The 8 T cell receptor beta chains below were found in one sample sequenced in a study of cytomegalovirus exposure and HLA in healthy donors. Amplification used 60 Vbeta primers and 13 Jbeta primers. The method was immunoSEQ multiplex PCR; TCRdb's version includes in-frame clones alone and lacks a portion of them. Of roughly 130,000 clones in the sample, 84% were seen once. What was sequenced was PBMCs. The receptors shown here come from a man aged 50-60 years in good health and CMV-seronegative.

To note about this clone: This same CDR3 is encoded by further DNA sequences in the sample. The chain couples TRBV6-1 to TRBJ2-3, with 8 bases identical to TRBD2. V lost 2 bases and J lost 3; bases outside the gene matches: 7. CDR3 length equals 16 residues. Per germline, CDR1 MNHNS and CDR2 SASEGT. DNA of the CDR3: TGTGCCAGCAGTGAATTAGTGGGGACTAGGACAGATACGCAGTATTTT. Its protein is CASSELVGTRTDTQYF.

This clone was seen only once. This chain uses TRBV7-9 with TRBJ2-2; D gene unclear. Germline CDR1 and CDR2: SEHNR and FQNEAQ (reference sequence). CDR3 length: 12 residues. V was shortened by 4 bases and J by 8 bases, with 8 bases between the two germline ends. The CDR3 DNA reads as TGTGCCAGCAGCTATCCGACAGGGGAGCTGTTTTTT. Residues: CASSYPTGELFF.

Comments on this clone: The junction shows a germline mismatch at one end, possibly a read error. The J gene is TRBJ2-4, the V gene TRBV4-2; possible D gene TRBD2, 6 bases. CDR3 size: 13 residues. Germline V gene data show CDR1 as LGHNA and CDR2 as YNFKEQ. The CDR3 spells CASSQDLAGIGNF. CDR3 in DNA: TGTGCCAGCAGCCAAGATCTTGCGGGAATTGGGAACTTC.

The chain combines TRBV5-5 with TRBJ1-6; D might be TRBD1 (6 bases). The CDR3 has 15 amino acids. Germline V gene lookup returns CDR1 SGHKS and CDR2 YYEKEE (reference sequence). Trimming removed 4 bases from V and 8 bases from J, with 16 bases in between. CDR3 sequence reads: CASSPQQGRDSPLHF. The DNA for the CDR3 is TGTGCCAGCAGCCCTCAACAGGGTCGGGATTCACCCCTCCACTTT.

The J gene is TRBJ2-1, the V gene TRBV7-3, with 9 nucleotides matching TRBD2. CDR3 length equals 15 residues. V was clipped by 6 bases and J by 8 bases; unmatched bases: 11. The germline V gene encodes CDR1 SGHTA and CDR2 FQGTGA. The CDR3 nucleotides are TGTGCCAGCAGACAGCTAGCGGGGAGTGGCTATGAGCAGTTCTTC. It is translated as CASRQLAGSGYEQFF.

The V and J genes are TRBV19 and TRBJ2-3; 10 nucleotides align to TRBD2. Germline V CDR1 and CDR2: LNHDA, SQIVND (reference sequence). Trimming took 4 bases from V and 2 from J; bases not matched to a gene: 3. This CDR3 contains 15 residues. In DNA, the CDR3 is TGTGCCAGTAGTACCACTAGCGGGGTCACAGATACGCAGTATTTT. This encodes CASSTTSGVTDTQYF.

This chain joins TRBV4-1 and TRBJ2-3; TRBD2 is a possible D gene (6 bases). The CDR3 sequence is 15 residues long. The V and J ends lost 3 bases and 6 bases respectively, with 16 bases between them. Germline CDR1 reads MGHRA; CDR2 reads YSYEKL. CDR3 sequence: CASSQPRRDPDTQYF. DNA for the CDR3: TGCGCCAGCAGCCAGCCCCGGAGGGACCCGGATACGCAGTATTTT.

This chain links TRBV7-6 with TRBJ1-6; a weak D match, TRBD1 (5 bases). Germline assignment: CDR1 SGHVS and CDR2 FNYEAQ. The CDR3 consists of 12 residues. Trimming left V 3 bases short and J 10 bases short, with 7 bases between. CDR3 loop: CASSLEGSPLHF. Written as DNA, the CDR3 is TGTGCCAGCAGCTTGGAGGGGTCACCCCTCCACTTT.